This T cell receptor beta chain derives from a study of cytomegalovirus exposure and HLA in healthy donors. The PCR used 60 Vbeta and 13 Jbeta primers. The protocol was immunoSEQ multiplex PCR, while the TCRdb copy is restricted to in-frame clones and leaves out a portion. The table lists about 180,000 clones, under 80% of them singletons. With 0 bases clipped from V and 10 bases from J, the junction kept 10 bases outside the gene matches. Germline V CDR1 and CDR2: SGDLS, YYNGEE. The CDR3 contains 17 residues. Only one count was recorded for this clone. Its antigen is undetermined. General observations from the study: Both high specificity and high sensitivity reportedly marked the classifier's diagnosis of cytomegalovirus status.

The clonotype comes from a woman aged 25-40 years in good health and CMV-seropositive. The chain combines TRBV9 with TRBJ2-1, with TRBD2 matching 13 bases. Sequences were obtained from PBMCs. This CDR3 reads CASSVAPTSGGAEEQFF. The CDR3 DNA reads TGTGCCAGCAGCGTAGCTCCCACTAGCGGGGGGGCTGAGGAGCAGTTCTTC. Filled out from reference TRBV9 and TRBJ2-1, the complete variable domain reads DSGVTQTPKHLITATGQRVTLRCSPRSGDLSVYWYQQSLDQGLQFLIQYYNGEERAKGNILERFSAQQFPDLHSELNLSSLELGDSALYFCASSVAPTSGGAEEQFFGPGTRLTVL.